Listed below are T cell receptor beta chains from one sample, sequenced in a study of identical twins' blood T cells. TCRdb re-derived calls from the 5' RACE reads in MiXCR, one entry per CDR3 protein. The sample records about 370,000 distinct CDR3 sequences, 25% to 35% being singletons. Sequencing input: PBMCs. The source of these receptors is a woman between 18 and 55 years old in good health. Both conserved end residues are part of each CDR3. The D gene is left open where the match is weak. Expanded clones get a size class; other rows say once, few or many, or leave the size out.

j_call clone_size v_call d_call cdr3_nt cdr3_aa
TRBJ1-5 many TRBV4-3 NA TGCGCCAGCAGCCAAGATTCCCATCAGCCCCAGCATTTT CASSQDSHQPQHF
TRBJ2-7 NA TRBV14 NA TGTGCCAGCAGCCATACCCCCTACGAGCAGTACTTC CASSHTPYEQYF
TRBJ1-4 NA TRBV29-1 NA TGCAGCGTTGCGGCCCAGCCTAATGAAAAACTGTTTTTT CSVAAQPNEKLFF
TRBJ2-1 NA TRBV5-1 NA TGCGCCAGCATCTTGGACGTTAGCTCCTACAATGAGCAGTTCTTC CASILDVSSYNEQFF
TRBJ1-4 few TRBV14 NA TGTGCCAGCAGCCAAGTTGGTGGTCGTGGAAAACTGTTTTTT CASSQVGGRGKLFF
TRBJ1-1 few TRBV19 TRBD1 TGTGCCAGTAGTCCTACGACCGGGACAGGGTTTTTAGTAGCTTTCTTT CASSPTTGTGFLVAFF
TRBJ2-2 NA TRBV9 TRBD1 TGTGCCAGCAAGAGGCAGGGGGACACCGGGGAGCTGTTTTTT CASKRQGDTGELFF
TRBJ1-5 few TRBV12-3/TRBV12-4 NA TGTGCCAGCAGTCCACTCGGGAGGGAGGCCAATCAGCCCCAGCATTTT CASSPLGREANQPQHF
TRBJ1-5 many TRBV29-1 NA TGCAGCGTCAAAGACAGTAACAATCAGCCCCAGCATTTT CSVKDSNNQPQHF
TRBJ1-5 once TRBV6-4 TRBD1 TGTGCCGGCAGTGTCCGGGACAGGATAACTTATAGCAATCAGCCCCAGCATTTT CAGSVRDRITYSNQPQHF
TRBJ1-1 NA TRBV3-1 NA TGTGCCAGCTTTTCTTCAGGGAGGACTGAAGCTTTCTTT CASFSSGRTEAFF
TRBJ1-3 few TRBV20-1 TRBD1 TGCAGTGCTAGAACAGGGGCTGGAAACACCATATATTTT CSARTGAGNTIYF
TRBJ2-2 many TRBV18 NA TGTGCCAGCTCACCTAGGACAGCCGCGAACACCGGGGAGCTGTTTTTT CASSPRTAANTGELFF
TRBJ2-1 few TRBV20-1 TRBD2 TGCAGTGCTGCGCGACTAGCTTCCTCGGGCAGTGAGCAGTTCTTC CSAARLASSGSEQFF
TRBJ1-2 few TRBV29-1 NA TGCAGCGTTGATCTGGGGGGAAATGGCTACACCTTC CSVDLGGNGYTF
TRBJ2-3 few TRBV6-2/TRBV6-3 NA TGTGCCAGCAGTTACGATAGCGATACGCAGTATTTT CASSYDSDTQYF
TRBJ2-7 NA TRBV20-1 NA TGCAGTGCTAGAAGGGCAGGGAGGTGGCACGAGCAGTACTTC CSARRAGRWHEQYF
TRBJ2-7 NA TRBV3-1 NA TGTGCCAGCAGCCAAGTTTTTTACGAGCAGTACTTC CASSQVFYEQYF
TRBJ2-2 NA TRBV9 NA TGTGCCAGCAGCGTAGAACAGGGCTGGGAGCTGTTTTTT CASSVEQGWELFF
TRBJ2-1 many TRBV19 NA TGTGCCAGTAGTATCGCACGGGACAATGAGCAGTTCTTC CASSIARDNEQFF
TRBJ2-7 NA TRBV4-1 NA TGCGCCAGCAGCCAAGCAGGGATAGGTTACGAGCAGTACTTC CASSQAGIGYEQYF
TRBJ1-1 NA TRBV29-1 NA TGCAGCGTTGATCGGCAGGGTTCCCTTGAAGCGTTCTTT CSVDRQGSLEAFF
TRBJ1-2 few TRBV4-1 NA TGCGCCAGCAGCCTGCCCACAGGGCGCGACTATGGCTACACCTTC CASSLPTGRDYGYTF
TRBJ2-5 NA TRBV3-1 TRBD2 TGTGCCAGCAGCGGGTTTAAGCCTAGCGGTAAAGAGACCCAGTACTTC CASSGFKPSGKETQYF
TRBJ2-5 few TRBV7-9 NA TGTGCCAGCAGCCCCCGCGTTAGCTCCGAGACCCAGTACTTC CASSPRVSSETQYF
TRBJ2-5 few TRBV29-1 TRBD2 TGCAGCGTGAGGACTAGCGGCTTAAAGACCCAGTACTTC CSVRTSGLKTQYF
TRBJ2-3 few TRBV7-2 TRBD2 TGTGCCAGCAGCATAAGACTAGCGGGAGAGGCAGATACGCAGTATTTT CASSIRLAGEADTQYF
TRBJ1-1 NA TRBV10-3 NA TGTGCCATCAGTGGCAAACCTGGGCTTGAAGCTTTCTTT CAISGKPGLEAFF
TRBJ1-1 NA TRBV29-1 NA TGCAGCGTTGAAGATTTAGGGAACTCCGGCACTGAAGCTTTCTTT CSVEDLGNSGTEAFF
TRBJ1-1 NA TRBV7-9 NA TGTGCCAGCAGCTTAGTCCGGGGTTCGTACGCTTTCTTT CASSLVRGSYAFF
TRBJ1-2 NA TRBV12-3/TRBV12-4 NA TGTGCCAGCTCCGTACCGGGAGGACGAGGTTCCCACACCTTC CASSVPGGRGSHTF
TRBJ1-1 many TRBV20-1 NA TGCAGTGCTAGAGTGGGGGCTGAAGCTTTCTTT CSARVGAEAFF
TRBJ1-1 NA TRBV20-1 NA TGCAGTGCAAGGACCCTCACTGAAGCTTTCTTT CSARTLTEAFF
TRBJ1-5 few TRBV21-1 NA TGTGCCAGCAGCACCATTCTGTGCGACAGGGTCGGCAATCAGCCCCAGCATTTT CASSTILCDRVGNQPQHF
TRBJ1-1 many TRBV9 NA TGTGCCAGCAGCGTAGACCCCCTGAACACTGAAGCTTTCTTT CASSVDPLNTEAFF
TRBJ2-1 NA TRBV20-1 NA TGCAGTGCTAGAGATGATACTAGTTGGAATGAGCAGTTCTTC CSARDDTSWNEQFF
TRBJ2-3 few TRBV29-1 NA TGCAGCGTTGCCAGGGCCTACACAGATACGCAGTATTTT CSVARAYTDTQYF
TRBJ2-1 NA TRBV20-1 TRBD1 TGCAGTGCTAGAGATCGGGACAGGGGTAATGAGCAGTTCTTC CSARDRDRGNEQFF
TRBJ2-2 few TRBV29-1 NA TGCAGCGTTGCCCGAGGGGGCGGGGAGCTGTTTTTT CSVARGGGELFF
TRBJ2-7 NA TRBV3-1 NA TGTGCCAGCAGCCAGCAACTGGAGCAGTACTTC CASSQQLEQYF
TRBJ1-3 NA TRBV12-3/TRBV12-4 NA TGTGCCAGCAGTTATGGTAGGACTTCATCAGGGAACACCATATATTTT CASSYGRTSSGNTIYF
TRBJ2-1 few TRBV7-8 TRBD2 TGTGCCAGCAGCTTAGCGGCGACTAGCCCATCCTACAATGAGCAGTTCTTC CASSLAATSPSYNEQFF
TRBJ2-5 few TRBV29-1 NA TGCAGCGTGACGGGGAGTCAAGAGACCCAGTACTTC CSVTGSQETQYF
TRBJ2-1 once TRBV9 TRBD2 TGTGCCAGCAGCGTAGGTAGCGGGAGTTACAATGAGCAGTTCTTC CASSVGSGSYNEQFF
TRBJ1-1 NA TRBV29-1 NA TGCAGCGCCGAAGGGGGAAGGTCTAACACTGAAGCTTTCTTT CSAEGGRSNTEAFF
TRBJ2-2 NA TRBV9 NA TGTGCCAGCAGCGTAGTTGACCAGAACACCGGGGAGCTGTTTTTT CASSVVDQNTGELFF